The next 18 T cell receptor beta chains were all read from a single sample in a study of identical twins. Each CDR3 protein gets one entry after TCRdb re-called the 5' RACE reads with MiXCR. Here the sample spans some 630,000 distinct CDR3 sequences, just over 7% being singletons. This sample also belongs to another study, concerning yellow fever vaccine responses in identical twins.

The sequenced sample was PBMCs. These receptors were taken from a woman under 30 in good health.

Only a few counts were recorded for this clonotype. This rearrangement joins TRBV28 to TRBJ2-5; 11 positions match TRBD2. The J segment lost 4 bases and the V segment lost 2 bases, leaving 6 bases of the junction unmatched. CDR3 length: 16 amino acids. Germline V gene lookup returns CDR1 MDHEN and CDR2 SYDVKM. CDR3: CASSLPPSGGLETQYF. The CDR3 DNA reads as TGTGCCAGCAGTTTACCCCCTAGCGGGGGGTTAGAGACCCAGTACTTC.

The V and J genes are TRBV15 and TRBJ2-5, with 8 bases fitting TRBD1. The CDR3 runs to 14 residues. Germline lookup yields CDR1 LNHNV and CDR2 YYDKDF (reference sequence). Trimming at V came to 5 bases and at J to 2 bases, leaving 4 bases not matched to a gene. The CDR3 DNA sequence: TGTGCCACCAGCCGAACAGGGGGTCAAGAGACCCAGTACTTC. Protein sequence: CATSRTGGQETQYF.

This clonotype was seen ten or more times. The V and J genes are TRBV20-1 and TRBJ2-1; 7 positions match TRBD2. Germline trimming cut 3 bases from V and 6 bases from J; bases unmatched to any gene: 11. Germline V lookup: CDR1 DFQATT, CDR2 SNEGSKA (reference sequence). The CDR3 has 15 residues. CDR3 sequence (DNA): TGCAGTGCTAGTATGTGGAGCGGGAAGGGCAATGAGCAGTTCTTC. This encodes CSASMWSGKGNEQFF.

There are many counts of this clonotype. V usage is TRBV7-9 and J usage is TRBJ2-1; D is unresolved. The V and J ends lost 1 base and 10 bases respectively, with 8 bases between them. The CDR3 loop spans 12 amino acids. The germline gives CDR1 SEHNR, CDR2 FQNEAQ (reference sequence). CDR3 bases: TGTGCCAGCAGCTTAGTTTCGGCAGAGCAGTTCTTC. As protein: CASSLVSAEQFF.

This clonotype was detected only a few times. The CDR3 protein is CASSQKGTPRGMNTEAFF. Here the CDR3 DNA reads TGTGCCAGCAGTCAAAAAGGGACACCCCGAGGAATGAACACTGAAGCTTTCTTT. V is TRBV6-2 or TRBV6-3 and J is TRBJ1-1, with a possible D match to TRBD1 (6 bases). V lost 5 bases and J lost 0, with 22 bases in between. This CDR3 region has 18 residues. Germline loops: CDR1 MNHEY, CDR2 SVGEGT.

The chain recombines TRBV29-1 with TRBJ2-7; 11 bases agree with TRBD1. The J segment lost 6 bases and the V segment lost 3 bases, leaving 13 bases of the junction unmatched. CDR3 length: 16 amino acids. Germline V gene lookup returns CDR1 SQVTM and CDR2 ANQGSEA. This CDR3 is CSVDGTGGLSGGEQYF. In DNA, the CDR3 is TGCAGCGTTGACGGGACAGGGGGACTTTCTGGGGGCGAGCAGTACTTC.

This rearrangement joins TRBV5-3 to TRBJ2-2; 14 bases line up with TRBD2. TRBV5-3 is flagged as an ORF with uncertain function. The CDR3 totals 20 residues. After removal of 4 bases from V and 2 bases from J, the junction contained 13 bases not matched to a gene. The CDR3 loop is CARSPGTSGGLTNNTGELFF. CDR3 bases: TGTGCCAGAAGCCCAGGGACTAGCGGGGGCCTCACAAATAACACCGGGGAGCTGTTTTTT.

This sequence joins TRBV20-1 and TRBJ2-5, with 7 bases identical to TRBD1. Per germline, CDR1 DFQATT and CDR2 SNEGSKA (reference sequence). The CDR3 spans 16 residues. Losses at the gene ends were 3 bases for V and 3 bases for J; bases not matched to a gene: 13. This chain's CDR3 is CSASPYFPGQKETQYF. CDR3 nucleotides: TGCAGTGCTAGCCCGTACTTCCCGGGACAGAAAGAGACCCAGTACTTC.

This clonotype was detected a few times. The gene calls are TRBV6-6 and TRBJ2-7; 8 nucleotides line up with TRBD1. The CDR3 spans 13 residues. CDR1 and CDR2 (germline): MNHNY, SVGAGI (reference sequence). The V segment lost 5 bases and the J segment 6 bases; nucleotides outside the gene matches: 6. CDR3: CASSGRTGGEQYV. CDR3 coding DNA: TGTGCCAGCAGTGGACGTACAGGGGGCGAGCAGTACGTC.

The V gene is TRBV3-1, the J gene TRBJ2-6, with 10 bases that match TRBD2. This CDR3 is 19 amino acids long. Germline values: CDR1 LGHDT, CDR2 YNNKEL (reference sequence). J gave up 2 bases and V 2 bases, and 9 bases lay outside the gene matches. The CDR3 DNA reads TGTGCCAGCAGCCAACCTCCGTGGCTAGCGGGGGCTGGGGCCAACGTCCTGACTTTC. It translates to CASSQPPWLAGAGANVLTF.

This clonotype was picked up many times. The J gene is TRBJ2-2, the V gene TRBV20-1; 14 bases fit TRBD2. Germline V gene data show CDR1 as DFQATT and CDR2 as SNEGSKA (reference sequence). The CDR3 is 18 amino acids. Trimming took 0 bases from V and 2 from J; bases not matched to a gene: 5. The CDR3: CSARDPGLAGGNTGELFF. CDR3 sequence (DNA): TGCAGTGCTAGAGACCCCGGACTAGCGGGGGGAAACACCGGGGAGCTGTTTTTT.

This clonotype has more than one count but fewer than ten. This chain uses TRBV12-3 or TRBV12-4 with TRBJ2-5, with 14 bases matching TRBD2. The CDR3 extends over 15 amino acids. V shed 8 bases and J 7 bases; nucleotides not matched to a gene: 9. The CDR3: CASGLTSGGASTQYF. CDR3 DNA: TGTGCCAGCGGGTTGACTAGCGGGGGGGCTTCGACCCAGTACTTC.

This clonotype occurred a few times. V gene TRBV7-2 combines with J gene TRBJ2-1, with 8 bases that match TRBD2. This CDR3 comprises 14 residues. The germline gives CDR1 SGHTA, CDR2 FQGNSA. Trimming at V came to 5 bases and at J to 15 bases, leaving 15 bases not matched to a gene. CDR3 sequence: CASSVNAVAGSGFF. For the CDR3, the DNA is TGTGCCAGCAGCGTAAACGCAGTAGCGGGATCGGGGTTCTTC.

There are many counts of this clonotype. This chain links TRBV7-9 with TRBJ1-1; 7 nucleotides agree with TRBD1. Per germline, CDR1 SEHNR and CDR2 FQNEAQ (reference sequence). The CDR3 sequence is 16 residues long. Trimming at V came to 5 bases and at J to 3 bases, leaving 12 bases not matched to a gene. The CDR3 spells CASSPPGAGGYTEAFF. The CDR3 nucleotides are TGTGCCAGCAGCCCCCCAGGGGCAGGGGGGTACACTGAAGCTTTCTTT.

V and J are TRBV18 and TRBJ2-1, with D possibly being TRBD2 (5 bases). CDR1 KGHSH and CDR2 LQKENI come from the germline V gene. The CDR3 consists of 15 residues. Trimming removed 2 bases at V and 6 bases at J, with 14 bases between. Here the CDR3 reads CASSPIVSGSNEQFF. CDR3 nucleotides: TGTGCCAGCTCACCAATTGTTTCTGGGAGCAATGAGCAGTTCTTC. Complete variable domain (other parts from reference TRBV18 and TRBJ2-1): NAGVMQNPRHLVRRRGQEARLRCSPMKGHSHVYWYRQLPEEGLKFMVYLQKENIIDESGMPKERFSAEFPKEGPSILRIQQVVRGDSAAYFCASSPIVSGSNEQFFGPGTRLTVL.

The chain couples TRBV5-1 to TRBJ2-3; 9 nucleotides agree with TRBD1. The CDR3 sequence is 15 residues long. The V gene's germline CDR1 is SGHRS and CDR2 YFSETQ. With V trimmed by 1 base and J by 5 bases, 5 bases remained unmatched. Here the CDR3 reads CASSLWVTGGDTQYF. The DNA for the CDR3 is TGCGCCAGCAGCTTGTGGGTGACAGGGGGAGATACGCAGTATTTT.

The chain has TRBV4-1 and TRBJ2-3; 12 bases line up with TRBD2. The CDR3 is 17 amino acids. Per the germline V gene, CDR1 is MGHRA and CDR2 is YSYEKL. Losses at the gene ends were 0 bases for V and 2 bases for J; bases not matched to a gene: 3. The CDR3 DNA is TGCGCCAGCAGCCAAGATCTAGCGGGGGGGACCACAGATACGCAGTATTTT. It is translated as CASSQDLAGGTTDTQYF.

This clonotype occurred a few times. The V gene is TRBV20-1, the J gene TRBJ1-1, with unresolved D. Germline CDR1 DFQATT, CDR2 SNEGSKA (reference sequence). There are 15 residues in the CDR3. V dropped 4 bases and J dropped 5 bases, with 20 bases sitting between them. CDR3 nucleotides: TGCAGTGCTACCCGGGTCTGGGCGGGAGGTACTGAAGCTTTCTTT. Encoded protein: CSATRVWAGGTEAFF.